The clone carrying this T cell receptor beta chain is labeled large. Its target is unknown. The TRBV12-4/TRBJ1-2 clonotypes were amplified using barcode primers with ligated adaptors. TCRdb recomputed calls from the multiplex PCR reads with MiXCR, one row per CDR3 protein. The table shows over 550 distinct CDR3 sequences, with 28% occurring only once. The CDR3 is 15 residues long. V was clipped by 6 bases and J by 3 bases, with 17 bases between them. Whole-study results and caveats: Tumor Treg TCRs overlapped most with tumor naive CD4+ cells. About an eighth of tumor Treg sequences matched naive CD4+ cells.

Purified naive CD4+ T cells were depleted of CD25+ Tregs. Sequencing was performed on tumor-infiltrating naive CD4+ T cells sorted from the breast tumor. Subset specified: naive CD4+ T cells, CD4+CD45RA+CD25-. The TCR sequence derives from a female donor with breast cancer. The rearrangement joins TRBV12-3 or TRBV12-4 to TRBJ1-2; D ambiguous. In DNA, the CDR3 is TGTGCCAGCAGCCTAACGGCCGGGTCCTACTATGGCTACACCTTC. Its translation: CASSLTAGSYYGYTF.